Listed below are T cell receptor beta chains from one sample, sequenced in a study of blood T cell repertoires in COVID-19. Generated by immunoSEQ multiplex PCR, the TCRdb table keeps only in-frame clones and is missing some. The sample holds 60,000 or so clones, 79% seen once. Sequencing was performed on peripheral blood. The receptors were gathered from a man in his 60s with acute or convalescent COVID-19. The CDR3 runs from the conserved cysteine through the conserved F or W. Each record gives: V gene, clone size, D gene, J gene, CDR3 protein, CDR3 DNA. D genes are given only for firm matches. The size field is filled for only some rows; it gives once, few, many or a size class.

V: TRBV5-1; size: -; D: TRBD1; J: TRBJ2-7; CDR3: CASSLVGGPSLEQYF; DNA: TGCGCCAGCAGCTTGGTAGGGGGCCCCTCTCTCGAGCAGTACTTC
V: TRBV19; size: -; D: TRBD1; J: TRBJ1-2; CDR3: CASSIPTTTGSRFNYGYTF; DNA: TGTGCCAGTAGTATCCCTACTACGACAGGGTCGAGGTTTAACTATGGCTACACCTTC
V: TRBV7-2; size: -; D: TRBD1; J: TRBJ2-7; CDR3: CASSHRGGPLNYEQYF; DNA: TGTGCCAGCAGCCACCGAGGGGGCCCTCTCAACTACGAGCAGTACTTC
V: TRBV5-1; size: few; D: -; J: TRBJ2-7; CDR3: CASSLATFGSYEQYF; DNA: TGCGCCAGCAGCTTGGCGACTTTCGGCTCCTACGAGCAGTACTTC
V: TRBV11-2; size: once; D: TRBD1; J: TRBJ2-7; CDR3: CASDRAFYEQYF; DNA: TGTGCCAGCGACAGGGCCTTTTACGAGCAGTACTTC
V: TRBV18; size: once; D: -; J: TRBJ2-5; CDR3: CASSPLTGEETQYF; DNA: TGTGCCAGCTCACCACTGACGGGAGAAGAGACCCAGTACTTC
V: TRBV5-1; size: -; D: TRBD1; J: TRBJ2-7; CDR3: CASSVLGTGTSYEQYF; DNA: TGCGCCAGCAGCGTTCTCGGGACAGGGACCTCCTACGAGCAGTACTTC
V: TRBV9; size: once; D: TRBD1; J: TRBJ2-3; CDR3: CASSVTGGQGPDTQYF; DNA: TGTGCCAGCAGCGTCACCGGGGGACAGGGGCCAGATACGCAGTATTTT
V: TRBV4-2; size: -; D: TRBD1; J: TRBJ2-7; CDR3: CASSQAGQGWTYEQYF; DNA: TGTGCCAGCAGCCAAGCCGGACAGGGTTGGACCTACGAGCAGTACTTC
V: TRBV4-1; size: -; D: -; J: TRBJ1-1; CDR3: CASSPLLDDTEAFF; DNA: TGCGCCAGCAGCCCTCTATTAGATGACACTGAAGCTTTCTTT
V: TRBV27; size: -; D: TRBD1; J: TRBJ1-1; CDR3: CASSSRTGTNTEAFF; DNA: TGTGCCAGCAGTTCCAGGACAGGGACTAACACTGAAGCTTTCTTT
V: TRBV9; size: -; D: -; J: TRBJ1-5; CDR3: CASSVDYGNQPQHF; DNA: TGTGCCAGCAGCGTAGACTACGGTAATCAGCCCCAGCATTTT
V: TRBV27; size: few; D: TRBD1; J: TRBJ2-7; CDR3: CASSSRDRDYEQYF; DNA: TGTGCCAGCAGTTCCCGGGACAGGGACTACGAGCAGTACTTC
V: TRBV5-4; size: few; D: TRBD2; J: TRBJ2-3; CDR3: CASSLGSSGGERGTQYF; DNA: TGTGCCAGCAGTTTGGGGTCTAGCGGGGGAGAAAGGGGGACGCAGTATTTT
V: TRBV5-1; size: -; D: -; J: TRBJ1-1; CDR3: CASSLAVTGLNTEAFF; DNA: TGCGCCAGCAGCTTGGCCGTGACAGGTCTGAACACTGAAGCTTTCTTT
V: TRBV28; size: -; D: TRBD1; J: TRBJ1-4; CDR3: CASSGDRADNEKLFF; DNA: TGTGCCAGCAGTGGCGACAGGGCCGATAATGAAAAACTGTTTTTT
V: TRBV5-4; size: -; D: -; J: TRBJ1-6; CDR3: CASSLDQGNSPLHF; DNA: TGTGCCAGCAGCTTGGATCAGGGAAATTCACCCCTCCACTTT
V: TRBV10-3; size: -; D: TRBD1; J: TRBJ2-2; CDR3: CAIKSGSGQARSGELFF; DNA: TGTGCCATCAAATCGGGGTCGGGACAGGCTAGGTCCGGGGAGCTGTTTTTT
V: TRBV6-4; size: -; D: TRBD1; J: TRBJ1-2; CDR3: CASRGQGDYGYTF; DNA: TGTGCCAGCAGGGGACAGGGAGACTATGGCTACACCTTC
V: TRBV18; size: -; D: TRBD1; J: TRBJ1-2; CDR3: CASSPPGQGYGYTF; DNA: TGTGCCAGCTCACCACCGGGACAGGGGTATGGCTACACCTTC
V: TRBV5-1; size: -; D: -; J: TRBJ1-3; CDR3: CASRQGSGNTIYF; DNA: TGCGCCAGCAGACAGGGCTCTGGAAACACCATATATTTT
V: TRBV4-2; size: -; D: TRBD1; J: TRBJ1-1; CDR3: CASSHITGQGNTEAFF; DNA: TGTGCCAGCAGCCATATTACAGGACAGGGGAACACTGAAGCTTTCTTT
V: TRBV2; size: -; D: -; J: TRBJ1-2; CDR3: CASSEWAGGGYTF; DNA: TGTGCCAGCAGTGAATGGGCAGGAGGAGGCTACACCTTC
V: TRBV5-6; size: once; D: -; J: TRBJ2-5; CDR3: CASSLTGLRETQYF; DNA: TGTGCCAGCAGCTTGACAGGGCTCCGCGAGACCCAGTACTTC
V: TRBV2; size: -; D: -; J: TRBJ2-5; CDR3: CASSLAAGSKETQYF; DNA: TGTGCCAGCAGCTTAGCTGCAGGGTCCAAGGAGACCCAGTACTTC
V: TRBV7-8; size: -; D: TRBD1; J: TRBJ1-5; CDR3: CASSSGQGPQPQHF; DNA: TGTGCCAGCAGCTCAGGACAGGGGCCACAGCCCCAGCATTTT
V: TRBV12-3/TRBV12-4; size: few; D: -; J: TRBJ1-2; CDR3: CASSPSYGYTF; DNA: TGTGCCAGCAGTCCCTCGTATGGCTACACCTTC
V: TRBV27; size: -; D: TRBD1; J: TRBJ1-1; CDR3: CASTPDRGMNTEAFF; DNA: TGTGCCAGCACTCCCGACAGGGGCATGAACACTGAAGCTTTCTTT
V: TRBV30; size: -; D: -; J: TRBJ1-6; CDR3: CAWRESGSPLHF; DNA: TGTGCCTGGAGGGAAAGCGGTTCACCCCTCCACTTT
V: TRBV5-1; size: -; D: -; J: TRBJ2-4; CDR3: CASSEWAKNIQYF; DNA: TGCGCCAGCAGTGAGTGGGCCAAAAACATTCAGTACTTC
V: TRBV4-1; size: -; D: -; J: TRBJ2-3; CDR3: CASSHISDTQYF; DNA: TGCGCCAGCAGCCACATTAGCGACACGCAGTATTTT
V: TRBV19; size: -; D: TRBD1; J: TRBJ2-2; CDR3: CASSMGTGGNTGELFF; DNA: TGTGCCAGTAGTATGGGCACAGGGGGAAACACCGGGGAGCTGTTTTTT
V: TRBV11-3; size: once; D: TRBD1; J: TRBJ1-1; CDR3: CASSLGQYTEAFF; DNA: TGTGCCAGCAGCTTGGGACAGTACACTGAAGCTTTCTTT
V: TRBV19; size: -; D: -; J: TRBJ2-6; CDR3: CASTLMGAPGANVLTF; DNA: TGTGCCAGTACCCTTATGGGGGCTCCTGGGGCCAACGTCCTGACTTTC
V: TRBV5-1; size: few; D: -; J: TRBJ2-2; CDR3: CASRQGVQNTGELFF; DNA: TGCGCCAGCAGACAAGGGGTCCAGAACACCGGGGAGCTGTTTTTT
V: TRBV12-3/TRBV12-4; size: -; D: -; J: TRBJ1-2; CDR3: CASSSEVGGYTF; DNA: TGTGCCAGCAGTTCAGAGGTTGGTGGCTACACCTTC
V: TRBV7-2; size: -; D: -; J: TRBJ2-3; CDR3: CASSSSPDTQYF; DNA: TGTGCCAGCAGCTCCTCTCCAGATACGCAGTATTTT
V: TRBV6-2/TRBV6-3; size: -; D: TRBD1; J: TRBJ1-1; CDR3: CASSYSGGPAFF; DNA: TGTGCCAGCAGTTATTCAGGGGGCCCAGCTTTCTTT
V: TRBV11-2; size: once; D: -; J: TRBJ2-6; CDR3: CASGGQVSGANVLTF; DNA: TGTGCCAGCGGGGGACAAGTCTCTGGGGCCAACGTCCTGACTTTC
V: TRBV10-3; size: -; D: TRBD1; J: TRBJ2-1; CDR3: CAILKGDRGNEQFF; DNA: TGTGCCATCCTCAAGGGGGACAGGGGCAATGAGCAGTTCTTC
V: TRBV24-1; size: once; D: TRBD2; J: TRBJ2-1; CDR3: CATSDIASTSGVYNEQFF; DNA: TGTGCCACCAGTGATATAGCATCGACTAGCGGGGTATACAATGAGCAGTTCTTC
V: TRBV5-4; size: -; D: -; J: TRBJ1-6; CDR3: CASSLAGDNSPLHF; DNA: TGTGCCAGCAGTCTCGCGGGAGATAATTCACCCCTCCACTTT
V: TRBV7-2; size: -; D: -; J: TRBJ1-1; CDR3: CASTKELNTEAFF; DNA: TGTGCCAGCACCAAGGAGTTGAACACTGAAGCTTTCTTT
V: TRBV9; size: few; D: TRBD2; J: TRBJ2-3; CDR3: CASSERLAGGTDTQYF; DNA: TGTGCCAGCAGCGAGAGACTAGCGGGGGGCACAGATACGCAGTATTTT
V: TRBV9; size: -; D: TRBD2; J: TRBJ2-7; CDR3: CASSAGRASYEQYF; DNA: TGTGCCAGCAGCGCGGGGAGGGCCTCCTACGAGCAGTACTTC
V: TRBV30; size: few; D: TRBD1; J: TRBJ2-3; CDR3: CAWRGTGGRTQYF; DNA: TGTGCCTGGAGAGGGACAGGGGGCCGTACGCAGTATTTT
V: TRBV5-1; size: few; D: -; J: TRBJ2-5; CDR3: CASSPNQETQYF; DNA: TGCGCCAGCAGCCCCAACCAAGAGACCCAGTACTTC
V: TRBV19; size: -; D: TRBD1; J: TRBJ1-6; CDR3: CASSTGGEYNSPLHF; DNA: TGTGCCAGTAGTACAGGGGGCGAGTATAATTCACCCCTCCACTTT
V: TRBV10-3; size: -; D: TRBD2; J: TRBJ2-3; CDR3: CAISGLAGGPGDTQYF; DNA: TGTGCCATCAGTGGGCTAGCGGGGGGGCCGGGAGATACGCAGTATTTT
V: TRBV5-4; size: -; D: TRBD1; J: TRBJ2-2; CDR3: CASSLTGMNTGELFF; DNA: TGTGCCAGCAGCCTGACAGGGATGAACACCGGGGAGCTGTTTTTT
V: TRBV7-3; size: medium-sized; D: TRBD1; J: TRBJ2-1; CDR3: CASSLDRVNEQFF; DNA: TGTGCCAGCAGCCTCGACAGGGTGAATGAGCAGTTCTTC
V: TRBV5-4; size: few; D: TRBD2; J: TRBJ2-7; CDR3: CASSLGLAGTYEQYF; DNA: TGTGCCAGCAGCTTGGGTCTAGCGGGTACCTACGAGCAGTACTTC
V: TRBV5-8; size: -; D: TRBD1; J: TRBJ1-4; CDR3: CASSSSTGEEKLFF; DNA: TGTGCCAGCAGCTCATCGACAGGGGAGGAAAAACTGTTTTTT
V: TRBV2; size: -; D: TRBD1; J: TRBJ2-6; CDR3: CASSLPPLGQVSGANVLTF; DNA: TGTGCCAGCAGTCTACCTCCTCTGGGACAGGTCTCTGGGGCCAACGTCCTGACTTTC
V: TRBV24-1; size: -; D: TRBD1; J: TRBJ1-2; CDR3: CATSGADRSISGYTF; DNA: TGTGCCACCAGTGGAGCGGACAGGTCCATCTCTGGCTACACCTTC
V: TRBV19; size: -; D: TRBD2; J: TRBJ2-3; CDR3: CASRLAGMTDTQYF; DNA: TGTGCCAGTAGACTAGCGGGGATGACAGATACGCAGTATTTT
V: TRBV9; size: -; D: -; J: TRBJ2-4; CDR3: CASSVDPAGVARDIQYF; DNA: TGTGCCAGCAGCGTAGATCCGGCAGGGGTAGCCAGGGACATTCAGTACTTC
V: TRBV20-1; size: -; D: TRBD2; J: TRBJ2-1; CDR3: CSASDSGGESYNEQFF; DNA: TGCAGTGCTAGTGACTCGGGGGGGGAAAGTTACAATGAGCAGTTCTTC
V: TRBV27; size: -; D: -; J: TRBJ2-5; CDR3: CASSLARFRETQYF; DNA: TGTGCCAGCAGTCTCGCCCGCTTCAGGGAGACCCAGTACTTC